The 30 T cell receptor beta chains listed next were all sequenced from one sample in a study of cytotoxic CD8 clonotypes in ibrutinib-treated CLL. The protocol was immunoSEQ multiplex PCR, while the TCRdb copy is restricted to in-frame clones and leaves out a portion. The repertoire holds about 250,000 clones, around three quarters seen once, with 15% in the top ten. Sequenced material: PBMCs, taken after 24 months of ibrutinib treatment. Source of these receptors: a human donor with chronic lymphocytic leukemia.

The chain employs TRBV12-5 and TRBJ2-1; 16 bases map to TRBD2. CDR1 is LGHNT, CDR2 FRNRAP, per germline. The CDR3 is 17 residues long. The V gene end was trimmed by 6 bases and the J gene end by 8 bases; junction bases not matched to a gene: 10. The CDR3 region is CASGQTGTSGRADEQFF. As DNA, the CDR3 is TGTGCTAGTGGCCAAACCGGGACTAGCGGGAGGGCCGATGAGCAGTTCTTC.

This clone has a single count. The gene calls are TRBV15 and TRBJ2-3, with D perhaps TRBD1 or TRBD2 (5 bases each). CDR3 length: 15 residues. Germline lookup yields CDR1 LNHNV and CDR2 YYDKDF (reference sequence). V was cut by 1 base and J by 2 bases, with 10 bases left in between. The DNA of the CDR3 is TGTGCCACCAGCAGAGGGGACGGTTACACAGATACGCAGTATTTT. This sequence encodes CATSRGDGYTDTQYF.

V gene TRBV5-6 combines with J gene TRBJ2-7, with a weak D call TRBD2 (5 bases). Germline assignment: CDR1 SGHDT and CDR2 YYEEEE. The CDR3 sequence is 13 residues long. Trimming pared 0 bases from V and 6 bases from J, leaving 10 bases between. The CDR3 loop is CASSLVAGIEQYF. CDR3 in DNA: TGTGCCAGCAGCTTGGTCGCGGGTATCGAGCAGTACTTC.

DNA for the CDR3: TGTGCCAGCAGCGTTGGACAGGGGCAAATGAACACTGAAGCTTTCTTT. The encoded protein is CASSVGQGQMNTEAFF. This chain connects TRBV5-4 to TRBJ1-1; TRBD1 agrees at 9 bases. The germline gives CDR1 SGHNT, CDR2 YYREEE (reference sequence). The J segment lost 0 bases and the V segment lost 4 bases, leaving 7 bases of the junction unmatched. This CDR3 comprises 16 residues.

This clone has only a few counts. This chain connects TRBV27 to TRBJ1-5; D unresolved. Germline CDR1 and CDR2: MNHEY and SMNVEV (reference sequence). Trimming took off 4 bases at V and 6 bases at J, with 13 bases between the two ends. The CDR3 has 14 residues. The CDR3 DNA is TGTGCCAGCAGTTCTGGGCCGGTTGGTCAGCCCCAGCATTTT. This sequence encodes CASSSGPVGQPQHF.

The V and J genes are TRBV4-1 and TRBJ2-7; weak D call: TRBD1 (6 bases). The V gene's germline CDR1 is MGHRA and CDR2 YSYEKL. This CDR3 region has 16 residues. With 0 bases removed from V and 2 bases from J, the gap between germline ends came to 14 bases. The CDR3 DNA follows: TGCGCCAGCAGCCAAGAACGAACAGGGCGGACCTACGAGCAGTACTTC. Residues: CASSQERTGRTYEQYF.

The chain uses TRBV5-4 and TRBJ1-1; D is undetermined. The CDR3 extends over 16 amino acids. With 1 base removed from V and 2 bases from J, the gap between germline ends came to 15 bases. Germline V gene data show CDR1 as SGHNT and CDR2 as YYREEE (reference sequence). The CDR3 nucleotides read TGTGCCAGCAGCTTGAGCAGGTACCTCCCCAACACTGAAGCTTTCTTT. Translated, it gives CASSLSRYLPNTEAFF.

V and J are TRBV11-3 and TRBJ2-5, with 10 bases matching TRBD1. Germline V lookup: CDR1 SGHNT, CDR2 YENEEA. This CDR3 comprises 15 residues. With 5 bases clipped from V and 2 bases from J, the junction kept 5 bases outside the gene matches. Here the CDR3 reads CASSPGTGEQETQYF. In DNA, the CDR3 is TGTGCCAGCAGCCCTGGGACAGGGGAACAAGAGACCCAGTACTTC. The whole variable domain, remainder taken from reference TRBV11-3 and TRBJ2-5, is EAGVVQSPRYKIIEKKQPVAFWCNPISGHNTLYWYLQNLGQGPELLIRYENEEAVDDSQLPKDRFSAERLKGVDSTLKIQPAELGDSAVYLCASSPGTGEQETQYFGPGTRLLVL.

This chain uses TRBV6-5 with TRBJ2-1; the D is unclear. The CDR3 covers 13 residues. With 6 bases removed from V and 0 bases from J, the gap between germline ends came to 6 bases. The germline V gene encodes CDR1 MNHEY and CDR2 SVGAGI. The DNA for the CDR3 is TGTGCCAGCAGCAAGAGCTCCTACAATGAGCAGTTCTTC. Its translation: CASSKSSYNEQFF.

This clone was observed once. The CDR3 sequence: CSVVGLRDRSSYEQYF. The CDR3 region has the DNA TGCAGCGTTGTTGGCCTCCGGGACCGGAGCTCCTACGAGCAGTACTTC. The chain uses TRBV29-1 and TRBJ2-7; D tentatively fits TRBD1 or TRBD2 (5 bases each). Germline V gene sequence: CDR1 SQVTM, CDR2 ANQGSEA. V was cut by 4 bases and J by 0 bases, with 19 bases left in between. The CDR3 consists of 16 residues.

The rearrangement joins TRBV11-1 to TRBJ1-4, with 8 bases lining up with TRBD1. Losses at the gene ends were 5 bases for V and 6 bases for J; bases not matched to a gene: 2. The V gene's germline CDR1 is SGHAT and CDR2 FQDESV (reference sequence). This CDR3 is built from 13 residues. CDR3 sequence: CASSAGQDEKLFF. The CDR3 bases are TGTGCCAGCAGCGCGGGACAGGATGAAAAACTGTTTTTT.

In DNA, the CDR3 is TGCGCCAGCAGCCAAGATTCGTTGAAGAGTGCTGAAGCTTTCTTT. Protein sequence: CASSQDSLKSAEAFF. This rearrangement joins TRBV4-3 to TRBJ1-1; D call uncertain. V shed 0 bases and J shed 6 bases, with 14 bases lying between them. The CDR3 runs 15 residues. Per germline, CDR1 LGHNA and CDR2 YSLEER.

This clone was picked up a small number of times. V usage is TRBV18 and J usage is TRBJ1-5; maybe TRBD1 (5 bases). This CDR3 is built from 17 residues. Looked up from germline, CDR1 is KGHSH and CDR2 is LQKENI. V dropped 0 bases and J dropped 2 bases, with 14 bases sitting between them. The DNA for the CDR3 is TGTGCCAGCTCACCACCTTTGGGGCTGGCGGGCAATCAGCCCCAGCATTTT. Residues: CASSPPLGLAGNQPQHF.

Turning to this clone: At the DNA level, this CDR3 is encoded by other sequences in the same sample as well. The chain carries TRBV7-3 and TRBJ2-7; 7 positions agree with TRBD1. The length of the CDR3 is 13 residues. V trimming: 1 base; J trimming: 5 bases; junction bases outside the gene matches: 2. The V gene's germline CDR1 is SGHTA and CDR2 FQGTGA. The CDR3 DNA reads TGTGCCAGCAGCTTAAAAGGGGGCGACGAGCAGTACTTC. Its protein is CASSLKGGDEQYF.

The chain employs TRBV12-5 and TRBJ1-2; D not certain. Trimming stripped 3 bases from V and 5 bases from J, with 7 bases between. This CDR3 has 12 residues. CDR1 is LGHNT, CDR2 FRNRAP, per germline. DNA of the CDR3: TGTGCTAGTGGTTTTTCTCAGTATGGCTACACCTTC. It is translated as CASGFSQYGYTF.

This clone was found a few times. V usage is TRBV9 and J usage is TRBJ2-7; no reliable D call. Deletions cut 2 bases from V and 0 bases from J, with 6 bases between. The CDR3 runs 13 residues. The germline gives CDR1 SGDLS, CDR2 YYNGEE. CDR3 residues: CASSVGPSYEQYF. CDR3 nucleotide sequence: TGTGCCAGCAGCGTGGGTCCCTCCTACGAGCAGTACTTC.

This clone was counted a single time. The rearrangement links TRBV19 to TRBJ1-1, with a tentative D call TRBD1 (5 bases). The V gene's germline CDR1 is LNHDA and CDR2 SQIVND (reference sequence). V gave up 7 bases and J gave up 1 base, with 19 bases separating them. The CDR3 contains 16 residues. This chain's CDR3 is CASTMRGEAWNTEAFF. CDR3 nucleotides: TGTGCCAGTACCATGCGGGGGGAGGCGTGGAACACTGAAGCTTTCTTT.

The V gene is TRBV2, the J gene TRBJ2-7; TRBD1 matches 10 bases. Trimming removed 6 bases from V and 3 bases from J; junction bases left unmatched: 5. The CDR3 runs to 14 residues. Germline V gene data show CDR1 as SNHLY and CDR2 as FYNNEI. DNA for the CDR3: TGTGCCAGCAGGCCAGGGGACAGGGGCTACGAGCAGTACTTC. Protein: CASRPGDRGYEQYF.

This chain joins TRBV5-6 and TRBJ2-5; D call uncertain. Germline V gene lookup returns CDR1 SGHDT and CDR2 YYEEEE. The CDR3 totals 15 residues. Trimming took 0 bases from V and 1 from J, leaving 10 bases between them. In DNA, the CDR3 is TGTGCCAGCAGCTTGGTTAGGAGAAGCCAAGAGACCCAGTACTTC. Translated: CASSLVRRSQETQYF. The whole variable domain, filled in from reference TRBV5-6 and TRBJ2-5, reads DAGVTQSPTHLIKTRGQQVTLRCSPKSGHDTVSWYQQALGQGPQFIFQYYEEEERQRGNFPDRFSGHQFPNYSSELNVNALLLGDSALYLCASSLVRRSQETQYFGPGTRLLVL.

The chain employs TRBV18 and TRBJ2-7, with D perhaps matching TRBD1 (6 bases). Looked up from germline, CDR1 is KGHSH and CDR2 is LQKENI. The CDR3 sequence is 14 residues long. Trimming pared 3 bases from V and 3 bases from J, leaving 12 bases between. Written as DNA, the CDR3 is TGTGCCAGCTCACCCTTGGAGGACAGCTACGAGCAGTACTTC. Amino acid sequence: CASSPLEDSYEQYF.

The chain uses TRBV5-1 and TRBJ2-7, with 12 nucleotides matching TRBD2. The CDR3 has 16 residues. The germline V gene encodes CDR1 SGHRS and CDR2 YFSETQ. Trimming took 3 bases from V and 3 from J; bases not matched to a gene: 7. The CDR3 DNA is TGCGCCAGCAGCTCCCCCAGACTAGCGGGAGTCTACGAGCAGTACTTC. This gives the protein CASSSPRLAGVYEQYF.

This chain connects TRBV4-2 to TRBJ2-7; perhaps TRBD2 as D (6 bases). Germline V gene data show CDR1 as LGHNA and CDR2 as YNFKEQ. CDR3 length: 16 amino acids. V lost 3 bases, J lost 4 bases, and 19 bases lay in between. The CDR3 nucleotides are TGTGCCAGCAGCCAGCGAGGTGCGGGATCCTCATACGAGCAGTACTTC. Protein: CASSQRGAGSSYEQYF.

This clone was seen a single time. This sequence joins TRBV6-5 and TRBJ2-7; D unclear. Trimming cost V 7 bases and J 2 bases, with 12 bases left between them. Germline V gene data show CDR1 as MNHEY and CDR2 as SVGAGI. The CDR3 is 13 residues long. As DNA, the CDR3 is TGTGCCAGCAAATTGTCCAGGACCTACGAGCAGTACTTC. This translates into CASKLSRTYEQYF.

This clone came up once. The chain carries TRBV28 and TRBJ2-6; D may correspond to TRBD1 or TRBD2 (5 bases each). The V gene's germline CDR1 is MDHEN and CDR2 SYDVKM. CDR3 length: 17 amino acids. Trimming shortened V by 5 bases and J by 3 bases, and 17 bases separated the two germline ends. CDR3 bases: TGTGCCAGCAGTATAACTAGGGGTGTCGATGGGGCCAACGTCCTGACTTTC. Translation: CASSITRGVDGANVLTF.

The V gene is TRBV2, the J gene TRBJ2-1; a possible D gene is TRBD2 (7 bases). The CDR3 spans 14 residues. In germline, CDR1 is SNHLY, CDR2 FYNNEI. Trimming took 7 bases from V and 8 from J, leaving 18 bases between them. The CDR3 region has the DNA TGTGCCAGCAAGGGGGAGGGAGGGTTTGATGAGCAGTTCTTC. Its translation is CASKGEGGFDEQFF.

The chain carries TRBV7-7 and TRBJ2-2, with D perhaps given as TRBD1 or TRBD2 (5 bases each). The CDR3 covers 13 residues. Per germline, CDR1 SSHAT and CDR2 FNYEAQ (reference sequence). This chain's CDR3 is CASGTSNTGELFF. In DNA, the CDR3 is TGTGCTAGTGGGACCTCAAACACCGGGGAGCTGTTTTTT.

J is TRBJ2-7 and V is TRBV2; TRBD2 aligns across 7 bases. The junction had 5 bases not matched to a gene; V was cut back by 5 bases and J by 1 base. Germline V gives CDR1 SNHLY, CDR2 FYNNEI. The CDR3 covers 14 residues. The CDR3 reads CASSTGLQSYEQYF. In DNA, the CDR3 is TGTGCCAGCAGTACGGGACTACAATCCTACGAGCAGTACTTC.

This chain joins TRBV29-1 and TRBJ2-3, with D unclear. There are 13 residues in the CDR3. V gave up 3 bases and J gave up 3 bases, with 10 bases separating them. Germline V gene lookup returns CDR1 SQVTM and CDR2 ANQGSEA. Here the CDR3 reads CSVDGPSTDTQYF. CDR3 coding DNA: TGCAGCGTTGATGGGCCCTCGACAGATACGCAGTATTTT.

The gene calls are TRBV5-1 and TRBJ2-1; the match to TRBD1 covers 8 bases. The CDR3 extends over 13 amino acids. Germline CDR1 reads SGHRS; CDR2 reads YFSETQ. With V trimmed by 3 bases and J by 9 bases, 5 bases remained unmatched. The CDR3 DNA sequence: TGCGCCAGCAGCTACTGGACAGGGTCTGAGCAGTTCTTC. Translation: CASSYWTGSEQFF.

V gene TRBV6-4 combines with J gene TRBJ1-1; D uncertain. Germline CDR1 is MRHNA and CDR2 is SNTAGT. V lost 10 bases to trimming and J lost 0 bases, with 18 bases between them. This CDR3 spans 15 amino acids. The CDR3: CATTLFGPLNTEAFF. The DNA of the CDR3 is TGTGCCACAACCCTTTTTGGACCCTTGAACACTGAAGCTTTCTTT.